This TCR beta chain comes out of a study of T cell responses to AZD1222 COVID-19 vaccine. Overall study: Second-dose groups at about 4 or about 12 weeks were pooled. Study-level points and caveats: The donors showed a predominance of white British ancestry and of females, with possible underestimation of clonal diversity. Only a handful of people who got AZD1222 tested seropositive at baseline.

Produced via immunoSEQ multiplex PCR; TCRdb's table is partial and in-frame only. The sample shows more than 85,000 clones, around nine tenths of them seen only once. The CDR3 spans 14 residues. V was clipped by 0 bases and J by 6 bases, with 9 bases between them. Germline loops: CDR1 SGHRS, CDR2 YFSETQ. The sample holds one count of this clone. Its antigen remains unknown. The sequence was obtained from an adult in good health. The sample was peripheral blood, taken on day 0 of AZD1222 vaccination. V gene TRBV5-1 combines with J gene TRBJ2-2; TRBD1 is a possible D gene (5 bases). The CDR3 sequence is CASSLGGAAGELFF. In nucleotides, the CDR3 is TGCGCCAGCAGCTTGGGGGGCGCGGCCGGGGAGCTGTTTTTT.